This T cell receptor beta chain appears in the sequencing data of a study of T cells in tuberculosis. Study summary: Sequenced TCRs come from CD1B-GMM tetramer-binding T cells.

The protocol was immunoSEQ multiplex PCR, while the TCRdb copy is restricted to in-frame clones and leaves out a portion. Of about 25,000 clones in the sample, around 90% are singletons; the top ten hold 15% to 20%. Of note for this clone: The target antigen is unknown.

The V gene's germline CDR1 is LGHNA and CDR2 YSLEER. Trimming stripped 3 bases from V and 5 bases from J, with 23 bases between. The CDR3 is 18 amino acids. Whole-study results and caveats: Active tuberculosis patients had shorter CDR3-alpha; the beta difference was nonsignificant. Active tuberculosis TCR-alpha repertoires lay closer to GMM-specific TCRs than IGRA-negative controls, suggesting clonal expansion.

Latent tuberculosis screening used tuberculin skin test and IGRA at entry. Sequencing was performed on PBMCs. V usage is TRBV4-3 and J usage is TRBJ2-1; maybe TRBD2 (6 bases). This sequence was found in a donor aged 5-35 years with latent tuberculosis or without tuberculosis infection. Some clones in this sample may be carry-over from other donors' samples. The CDR3 sequence: CASSQTGTWTAPNNEQFF. Here the CDR3 DNA reads TGCGCCAGCAGCCAGACCGGGACTTGGACGGCTCCGAACAATGAGCAGTTCTTC.